These 27 T cell receptor beta chains came from one sample sequenced in a study of T cell responses to AZD1222 COVID-19 vaccine (dated by TCRdb to 2020 to 2023). Libraries were constructed by the immunoSEQ multiplex PCR assay. TCRdb stores this immuneACCESS table with in-frame sequences only. Part of the clones is absent; in the studies checked, under half of the shortfall reflects unresolved V genes, and no reason is known for the rest. The sample table shows 150,000 to 250,000 clones, and approximately 95% are seen once. The ten largest clones add up to less than 1.2% of the sample. The sample's time point, from its label and the paper: about 28 days (+/-7) after the second vaccine dose. The specimen was peripheral blood, collected 28 days after the second AZD1222 dose. All receptors derive from an adult who received the AZD1222 COVID-19 vaccine.

The rearrangement joins TRBV28 to TRBJ1-1; no definite D call. V lost 5 bases and J 5 bases, leaving 15 bases between the germline ends. The CDR3 is 14 residues long. CDR1 is MDHEN, CDR2 SYDVKM, per germline. The CDR3 DNA follows: TGTGCCAGCAGTCCCCCCCGGTTGGGAACTGAAGCTTTCTTT. Protein: CASSPPRLGTEAFF.

The CDR3 DNA reads TGTGCCAGCAGTTTAAGATCAGGGCGTCAGCCCCAGCATTTT. It codes for CASSLRSGRQPQHF. The J gene is TRBJ1-5, the V gene TRBV28; a possible D gene is TRBD1 (5 bases). V was cut by 2 bases and J by 6 bases, with 11 bases left in between. CDR1 and CDR2 (germline): MDHEN, SYDVKM. This CDR3 is 14 amino acids long.

The chain is built from TRBV9 and TRBJ2-5, with 7 bases fitting TRBD2. Germline CDR1 reads SGDLS; CDR2 reads YYNGEE. The J segment lost 0 bases and the V segment lost 4 bases, leaving 12 bases of the junction unmatched. This CDR3 comprises 17 residues. For the CDR3, the DNA is TGTGCCAGCAGCCCCCGGTTTAGTAGCGGGCACCAAGAGACCCAGTACTTC. Amino acid sequence: CASSPRFSSGHQETQYF.

This chain connects TRBV2 to TRBJ2-1; possible D gene TRBD2, 7 bases. The length of the CDR3 is 15 residues. Germline values: CDR1 SNHLY, CDR2 FYNNEI. Trimming took off 4 bases at V and 4 bases at J, with 14 bases between the two ends. The CDR3 loop is CASSADGGTYNEQFF. The CDR3 bases are TGTGCCAGCAGTGCTGACGGGGGGACATACAATGAGCAGTTCTTC.

This clone came up a few times. This CDR3 is also generated by other DNA sequences in the sample. This chain connects TRBV11-2 to TRBJ2-7; no clear D gene. Trimming stripped 1 base from V and 2 bases from J, with 0 bases between. CDR1 and CDR2 (germline): SGHAT, FQNNGV. CDR3 length: 11 residues. For the CDR3, the DNA is TGTGCCAGCAGCTTAGCCTACGAGCAGTACTTC. It codes for CASSLAYEQYF.

This chain connects TRBV6-5 to TRBJ2-5; 9 bases map to TRBD2. In germline, CDR1 is MNHEY, CDR2 SVGAGI. There are 15 residues in the CDR3. V trimming: 5 bases; J trimming: 5 bases; junction bases outside the gene matches: 9. The DNA of the CDR3 is TGTGCCAGCAGTACCCCCGGGACTAGCAGGGAGACCCAGTACTTC. It codes for CASSTPGTSRETQYF.

This chain uses TRBV5-1 with TRBJ2-4; the match to TRBD1 covers 11 bases. Per germline, CDR1 SGHRS and CDR2 YFSETQ. Trimming cost V 0 bases and J 8 bases; bases outside gene matches: 7. The CDR3 sequence is 16 residues long. CDR3 nucleotide sequence: TGCGCCAGCAGCTTGGCAGGACAGGGGGCCTCGGACATTCAGTACTTC. Translating it yields CASSLAGQGASDIQYF. Using reference TRBV5-1 and TRBJ2-4 for the parts outside the CDR3, the full variable domain is KAGVTQTPRYLIKTRGQQVTLSCSPISGHRSVSWYQQTPGQGLQFLFEYFSETQRNKGNFPGRFSGRQFSNSRSEMNVSTLELGDSALYLCASSLAGQGASDIQYFGAGTRLSVL.

The chain recombines TRBV7-8 with TRBJ2-3; 7 nucleotides align to TRBD2. With 1 base clipped from V and 1 base from J, the junction kept 8 bases outside the gene matches. The germline V gene has CDR1 SGHVS and CDR2 FQNEAQ. The CDR3 covers 17 residues. CDR3 loop: CASSLEGWGRGTDTQYF. CDR3 sequence (DNA): TGTGCCAGCAGCTTAGAGGGCTGGGGGAGGGGCACAGATACGCAGTATTTT.

V is TRBV5-1 and J is TRBJ1-1; 8 nucleotides match TRBD1. V shed 0 bases and J 4 bases; nucleotides not matched to a gene: 5. The CDR3 sequence is 15 residues long. CDR1 and CDR2 from the germline V gene are SGHRS and YFSETQ. The CDR3 protein is CASSLGQGKVTEAFF. The CDR3 nucleotides read TGCGCCAGCAGCTTGGGACAGGGGAAAGTCACTGAAGCTTTCTTT.

The CDR3 here is CASSLDQGNYGYTF. In nucleotides, the CDR3 is TGTGCCAGCAGCTTAGATCAGGGGAACTATGGCTACACCTTC. V usage is TRBV7-2 and J usage is TRBJ1-2; the D gene is possibly TRBD1 (6 bases). The V end lost 1 base, the J end lost 2 bases, and 8 bases lay between the germline ends. This CDR3 is built from 14 residues. Per the germline V gene, CDR1 is SGHTA and CDR2 is FQGNSA.

The genes are TRBV18 and TRBJ2-2, with 8 bases that match TRBD1. CDR1 KGHSH and CDR2 LQKENI come from the germline V gene. CDR3 length equals 15 residues. V shed 8 bases, J shed 3 bases, and the junction held 8 bases outside the gene matches. The CDR3 protein is CASPTGQEDTGELFF. The CDR3 nucleotides read TGTGCCAGCCCCACGGGACAGGAAGACACCGGGGAGCTGTTTTTT.

This chain joins TRBV19 and TRBJ1-4, with TRBD1 matching 8 bases. The CDR3 is 15 residues long. Looked up from germline, CDR1 is LNHDA and CDR2 is SQIVND (reference sequence). Germline trimming cut 5 bases from V and 1 base from J; bases unmatched to any gene: 3. Here the CDR3 reads CASSRQGKTNEKLFF. The CDR3 DNA is TGTGCCAGTAGTCGACAGGGGAAAACTAATGAAAAACTGTTTTTT.

The chain combines TRBV12-3 or TRBV12-4 with TRBJ1-2, with D perhaps matching TRBD1 (5 bases). The CDR3 is 12 residues long. V was clipped by 4 bases and J by 4 bases, with 7 bases between them. In DNA, the CDR3 is TGTGCCAGCAGTTCGGGACTCTATGGCTACACCTTC. Translation gives CASSSGLYGYTF.

The chain uses TRBV16 and TRBJ1-2; a weak D match, TRBD1 (6 bases). From germline, CDR1 is KGHSY and CDR2 FQNENV. The CDR3 covers 16 residues. The V end was cut by 3 bases, the J end by 0 bases, with 14 bases between. The CDR3 sequence: CASSHRAGETNYGYTF. CDR3 sequence (DNA): TGTGCCAGCAGCCACCGGGCAGGGGAAACTAACTATGGCTACACCTTC. Full variable domain (rest looked up from reference TRBV16 and TRBJ1-2): GEEVAQTPKHLVRGEGQKAKLYCAPIKGHSYVFWYQQVLKNEFKFLISFQNENVFDETGMPKERFSAKCLPNSPCSLEIQATKLEDSAVYFCASSHRAGETNYGYTFGSGTRLTVV.

This sequence joins TRBV9 and TRBJ2-2; perhaps D is TRBD1 or TRBD2 (6 bases each). Trimming stripped 2 bases from V and 5 bases from J, with 16 bases between. The CDR3 loop spans 16 amino acids. CDR1 is SGDLS, CDR2 YYNGEE, per germline. The CDR3 region is CASSVHGGAGTGELFF. The CDR3 DNA sequence: TGTGCCAGCAGCGTTCACGGGGGCGCGGGGACCGGGGAGCTGTTTTTT.

About this clone: The same CDR3 arises from other DNA sequences in this sample as well. The chain combines TRBV9 with TRBJ1-6; a possible D gene is TRBD1 (6 bases). Germline V gene data show CDR1 as SGDLS and CDR2 as YYNGEE. The CDR3 runs 14 residues. Trimming removed 0 bases from V and 10 bases from J, with 11 bases in between. CDR3 nucleotide sequence: TGTGCCAGCAGCGTAGAACAGGGCGGGTCACCCCTCCACTTT. Translating gives CASSVEQGGSPLHF. Full variable domain (rest looked up from reference TRBV9 and TRBJ1-6): DSGVTQTPKHLITATGQRVTLRCSPRSGDLSVYWYQQSLDQGLQFLIQYYNGEERAKGNILERFSAQQFPDLHSELNLSSLELGDSALYFCASSVEQGGSPLHFGNGTRLTVT.

The V call is TRBV6-4, the J call TRBJ2-7; the D gene is possibly TRBD2 (5 bases). Trimming removed 4 bases at V and 0 bases at J, with 16 bases between. CDR1 is MRHNA and CDR2 is SNTAGT in the germline V gene. The CDR3 consists of 16 residues. CDR3 residues: CASSASRDPLSYEQYF. The CDR3 coding sequence is TGTGCCAGCAGTGCCAGCCGGGATCCACTCTCCTACGAGCAGTACTTC.

The chain links TRBV3-1 (or the pseudogene TRBV3-2) to TRBJ2-1, with TRBD2 matching over 10 bases. Unmatched junction bases numbered 6, after V lost 3 bases and J lost 10 bases. The CDR3 runs to 14 residues. CDR1 and CDR2 (germline): LGHDT, YNNKEL (reference sequence). The CDR3: CASSHGLAGGEQFF. The CDR3 DNA follows: TGTGCCAGCAGCCATGGATTAGCGGGGGGCGAGCAGTTCTTC.

The chain combines TRBV5-1 with TRBJ1-3; tentative D call: TRBD1 (5 bases). Germline V gives CDR1 SGHRS, CDR2 YFSETQ. Deletions cut 2 bases from V and 0 bases from J, with 12 bases between. This CDR3 has 16 residues. The CDR3 DNA sequence: TGCGCCAGCAGCTTAACAGGCACGACCTCTGGAAACACCATATATTTT. Amino acid sequence: CASSLTGTTSGNTIYF.

The chain couples TRBV2 to TRBJ1-1; D call uncertain. The CDR3 extends over 12 amino acids. Trimming cost V 8 bases and J 1 base, with 8 bases left between them. Germline CDR1 reads SNHLY; CDR2 reads FYNNEI. The CDR3 nucleotides are TGTGCCAGCCTACCTGGGAACACTGAAGCTTTCTTT. Translated, it gives CASLPGNTEAFF. Full variable domain (rest looked up from reference TRBV2 and TRBJ1-1): EPEVTQTPSHQVTQMGQEVILRCVPISNHLYFYWYRQILGQKVEFLVSFYNNEISEKSEIFDDQFSVERPDGSNFTLKIRSTKLEDSAMYFCASLPGNTEAFFGQGTRLTVV.

V usage is TRBV7-9 and J usage is TRBJ1-6; no clear D. Germline CDR1 reads SEHNR; CDR2 reads FQNEAQ (reference sequence). The CDR3 consists of 12 residues. Trimming removed 4 bases from V and 19 bases from J, with 17 bases in between. The CDR3 DNA reads TGTGCCAGCAGCTCGGAAGGACGTACGACTCACTTT. Translation gives CASSSEGRTTHF.

On this clone itself: The identical CDR3 is also encoded by other nucleotide sequences in the sample. The DNA of the CDR3 is TGCGCCAGCAGCTTGGAACAAAATCAGCCCCAGCATTTT. This gives the protein CASSLEQNQPQHF. The genes are TRBV5-1 and TRBJ1-5, with D hard to call. The CDR3 covers 13 residues. V was pared by 0 bases and J by 4 bases, with 5 bases between. Germline CDR1 is SGHRS and CDR2 is YFSETQ.

The chain uses TRBV9 and TRBJ2-5; 9 bases align to TRBD2. CDR1 and CDR2 from the germline V gene are SGDLS and YYNGEE. The ends lost 0 bases at V and 1 base at J; junction bases unmatched: 4. This CDR3 spans 16 amino acids. As DNA, the CDR3 is TGTGCCAGCAGCGTAGCGGCGGGGGGGCTCCAAGAGACCCAGTACTTC. Residues: CASSVAAGGLQETQYF.

The chain couples TRBV18 to TRBJ2-1; 10 bases are a match to TRBD2. V trimming: 6 bases; J trimming: 7 bases; junction bases outside the gene matches: 15. From germline, CDR1 is KGHSH and CDR2 LQKENI. CDR3 length equals 17 residues. This chain's CDR3 is CASSITSQRGGQNEQFF. CDR3 sequence (DNA): TGTGCCAGCTCTATCACATCGCAGCGGGGGGGCCAGAATGAGCAGTTCTTC.

The gene calls are TRBV5-6 and TRBJ2-5; D gene unclear. Germline V gene data show CDR1 as SGHDT and CDR2 as YYEEEE. The CDR3 has 12 amino acids. V dropped 2 bases and J dropped 5 bases, with 7 bases sitting between them. CDR3 in amino acids: CASSFLSETQYF. The CDR3 DNA reads as TGTGCCAGCAGCTTTCTCTCGGAGACCCAGTACTTC. The full variable domain, with the rest looked up from reference TRBV5-6 and TRBJ2-5, is DAGVTQSPTHLIKTRGQQVTLRCSPKSGHDTVSWYQQALGQGPQFIFQYYEEEERQRGNFPDRFSGHQFPNYSSELNVNALLLGDSALYLCASSFLSETQYFGPGTRLLVL.

The chain couples TRBV6-1 to TRBJ1-4; D remains unclear. The V end was cut by 1 base, the J end by 4 bases, with 7 bases between. This CDR3 is built from 14 residues. Germline CDR1 and CDR2: MNHNS and SASEGT. The chain's CDR3 is CASSEDWGNEKLFF. DNA of the CDR3: TGTGCCAGCAGTGAAGACTGGGGTAATGAAAAACTGTTTTTT.

The CDR3 here is CASSLKGGNQPQHF. The CDR3 region has the DNA TGTGCCAGCAGTTTAAAAGGAGGCAATCAGCCCCAGCATTTT. The chain has TRBV28 and TRBJ1-5; D uncertain. CDR3 length: 14 amino acids. Germline loops: CDR1 MDHEN, CDR2 SYDVKM. Trimming pared 2 bases from V and 2 bases from J, leaving 7 bases between.